This T cell receptor (beta chain) was observed in a study of blood T cell repertoires in COVID-19. This clone was found once. Method: immunoSEQ multiplex PCR; TCRdb's copy keeps in-frame clones and lacks some. The sample carries some 110,000 clones, 82% recorded once. This CDR3 is built from 15 residues. The germline V gene encodes CDR1 MGHDK and CDR2 SYGVNS. The V gene lost 6 bases and the J gene lost 1 base, with 13 bases spanning the gap. Sequenced input: peripheral blood. The origin of this receptor is a man aged 70 or older with acute or convalescent COVID-19. This chain links TRBV25-1 with TRBJ2-4, with unresolved D. CDR3 sequence reads: CASSPIEEAKNIQYF. CDR3 nucleotide sequence: TGTGCCAGCAGCCCCATCGAGGAGGCCAAAAACATTCAGTACTTC.